Listed below are T cell receptor beta chains from one sample, sequenced in a study of neurological immune-mediated disorders. TCRdb analysed the 5' RACE reads with MiXCR anew, one entry per CDR3 protein. The table shows some 80,000 distinct CDR3 sequences, with more than 5% occurring only once. Input material: PBMCs. Source of these receptors: a woman between 55 and 75 years old with multiple sclerosis. Both conserved end residues are part of each CDR3. Each record gives: V gene, J gene, clone size, D gene, CDR3 length, CDR3 DNA, CDR3 protein. A D gene is named only where the DNA matches it firmly. The size entry is marked missing in some rows and otherwise reads once, few, many or a size class.

TRBV11-2	TRBJ1-1	few	NA	15	TGTGCCAGCAGCTTACTCAAAGCGAGGGTCACTGAAGCTTTCTTT	CASSLLKARVTEAFF
TRBV28	TRBJ2-3	many	TRBD2	15	TGTGCCAGCAGTGACACTAGCGGAGGCACAGATACGCAGTATTTT	CASSDTSGGTDTQYF
TRBV20-1	TRBJ1-1	many	TRBD1	16	TGCAGTGCTAGGACAGGGATGTCCTCGGTGAACACTGAAGCTTTCTTT	CSARTGMSSVNTEAFF
TRBV20-1	TRBJ2-1	many	NA	11	TGCAGTGCTAGAGATGGGCGGGTTCAGTTCTTC	CSARDGRVQFF
TRBV10-3	TRBJ2-7	many	TRBD2	15	TGTGCCATCAGTGACCTAGCGGGGTCTTCCTACGAGCAGTACTTC	CAISDLAGSSYEQYF
TRBV5-1	TRBJ2-3	many	TRBD1	16	TGCGCCAGCAGCTTGGGCGGACAGGGGAGGACAGATACGCAGTATTTT	CASSLGGQGRTDTQYF
TRBV29-1	TRBJ1-1	many	TRBD1	16	TGCAGCGTGCGGGCCGCAGGGGGCCTATTGAACACTGAAGCTTTCTTT	CSVRAAGGLLNTEAFF
TRBV28	TRBJ2-2	many	TRBD2	18	TGTGCCAGCAGTTTTTTGGCTAGCGGGGGACGACACACCGGGGAGCTGTTTTTT	CASSFLASGGRHTGELFF
TRBV12-3/TRBV12-4	TRBJ1-4	many	NA	14	TGTGCCAGCAGTCCCCGGGGCAGGAATGAAAAACTGTTTTTT	CASSPRGRNEKLFF
TRBV3-1	TRBJ2-1	many	NA	14	TGTGCCAGCAGCCGACCCGGAGGCTACAATGAGCAGTTCTTC	CASSRPGGYNEQFF
TRBV3-1	TRBJ1-6	many	NA	12	TGTGCCAGCAGGCAGAATAATTCACCCCTCCACTTT	CASRQNNSPLHF
TRBV7-2	TRBJ2-1	few	NA	17	TGTGCCAGCAGCTTCGGGTCGGGGGGCCTCTCCTACAATGAGCAGTTCTTC	CASSFGSGGLSYNEQFF
TRBV20-1	TRBJ1-1	many	NA	10	TGCAGTGCTATCCCCACTGAAGCTTTCTTT	CSAIPTEAFF
TRBV5-1	TRBJ2-3	few	TRBD2	18	TGCGCCAGCAGCCCGGGCCTAGCGGGGGGGCTGCGGGCAGATACGCAGTATTTT	CASSPGLAGGLRADTQYF
TRBV30	TRBJ1-5	many	NA	13	TGTGCCTGGAGCTTACAGGCCAATCAGCCCCAGCATTTT	CAWSLQANQPQHF
TRBV6-5	TRBJ2-2	few	TRBD2	16	TGTGCCAGCAGTACTCCCGGGACTAGAGCGACCGGGGAGCTGTTTTTT	CASSTPGTRATGELFF
TRBV5-1	TRBJ2-1	many	TRBD1	15	TGCGCCAGCAGCAACGGACAGGGGTCCTACAATGAGCAGTTCTTC	CASSNGQGSYNEQFF
TRBV7-9	TRBJ1-2	many	TRBD1	14	TGTGCCAGCAGTCAGGGACAGGGGACTTATGGCTACACCTTC	CASSQGQGTYGYTF
TRBV7-9	TRBJ1-1	many	NA	14	TGTGCCAGCAGCTTAGTTTCGGGGTCCACTGAAGCTTTCTTT	CASSLVSGSTEAFF
TRBV12-3/TRBV12-4	TRBJ1-2	many	TRBD1	15	TGTGCCAGCAGCAAACGACAGGGACAGATCTATGGCTACACCTTC	CASSKRQGQIYGYTF
TRBV15	TRBJ2-6	many	NA	16	TGTGCCACCAGCAGTGATACAGGGTACGGGGCCAACGTCCTGACTTTC	CATSSDTGYGANVLTF
TRBV29-1	TRBJ1-4	many	NA	14	TGCAGCGTTGACCCCAGCGGGGGAGGTGAAAAACTGTTTTTT	CSVDPSGGGEKLFF
TRBV28	TRBJ2-7	many	NA	14	TGTGCCAGCATTAAGGACCTGAACGTTTACGAGCAGTACTTC	CASIKDLNVYEQYF
TRBV29-1	TRBJ2-5	many	TRBD2	17	TGCAGCGTTGTCCCCCTACAGGCGGGGGGGCGGCGGGAGACCCAGTACTTC	CSVVPLQAGGRRETQYF
TRBV5-1	TRBJ2-5	many	TRBD1	20	TGCGCCAGCAGCTTGACAGGGGGCAGAGAGTGGAATGAAAATGGAGAGACCCAGTACTTC	CASSLTGGREWNENGETQYF
TRBV12-3/TRBV12-4	TRBJ1-5	many	NA	11	TGTGCCAGCAGCCGCAATCAGCCCCAGCATTTT	CASSRNQPQHF
TRBV15	TRBJ2-2	many	TRBD2	18	TGTGCCACCAGCAGAGACCCGGGGCTAGCGGATAACACCGGGGAGCTGTTTTTT	CATSRDPGLADNTGELFF
TRBV20-1	TRBJ1-1	few	TRBD1	14	TGCAGTGCTAGAGATCCTGGACAGGGGCTTGAAGCTTTCTTT	CSARDPGQGLEAFF
TRBV2	TRBJ1-2	NA	NA	14	TGTGCCAGCAGTGATTCGACAAAGATTTATGGCTACACCTTC	CASSDSTKIYGYTF
TRBV6-1	TRBJ1-1	many	NA	13	TGTGCCAGCAGTGAACGAGGGAGGACTGAAGCTTTCTTT	CASSERGRTEAFF
TRBV5-5	TRBJ1-1	NA	NA	14	TGTGCCAGCAGCTTGTATGGGCAGTTCACTGAAGCTTTCTTT	CASSLYGQFTEAFF
TRBV7-8	TRBJ2-5	many	NA	15	TGTGCCAGCAGCCTTAGACTAGACCGACAAGAGACCCAGTACTTC	CASSLRLDRQETQYF
TRBV9	TRBJ2-4	many	NA	16	TGTGCCAGCAGCGTAGCGGCAGGGAGCCAAGGAAACATTCAGTACTTC	CASSVAAGSQGNIQYF
TRBV6-4	TRBJ2-3	many	NA	14	TGTGCCAGCAGTGAGTCCGGGGGCAGAGATACGCAGTATTTT	CASSESGGRDTQYF
TRBV5-1	TRBJ1-2	many	NA	15	TGCGCCAGCAGCGTTACGGGACGGACGAGAGATGGCTACACCTTC	CASSVTGRTRDGYTF
TRBV11-1	TRBJ2-7	many	NA	15	TGTGCCAGCAGGAATTCCGGGACCCCCTCTAACGAGCAGTACTTC	CASRNSGTPSNEQYF
TRBV20-1	TRBJ2-5	many	TRBD1	15	TGCAGTGCTAAAGACGGCGAGGCAGGGGGAGAGACCCAGTACTTC	CSAKDGEAGGETQYF
TRBV25-1	TRBJ1-4	many	NA	15	TGTGCCAGCAGTGACCTGGGGGGACCTAATGAAAAACTGTTTTTT	CASSDLGGPNEKLFF
TRBV5-1	TRBJ1-5	many	NA	13	TGCGCCAGCAGCCTCGGGACCGGACAGCCCCAGCATTTT	CASSLGTGQPQHF
TRBV20-1	TRBJ1-4	many	NA	11	TGCAGTGCTAGAGAGGGGGAAAAACTGTTTTTT	CSAREGEKLFF
TRBV7-8	TRBJ2-1	many	TRBD2	15	TGTGCCAGCAGCTTAAGGAGCGGGGGGATCAATGAGCAGTTCTTC	CASSLRSGGINEQFF